This passage covers 27 T cell receptor beta chains from one sample sequenced in a study of shared clonotypes between healthy human individuals. Naive CD8 cells lacked CD45RO and underwent positive selection for CCR7, leaving out terminally differentiated effector memory CD45RA+ cells. The data were produced by immunoSEQ multiplex PCR, yet TCRdb's version contains in-frame clones alone and is incomplete. Of about 1,900,000 clones detected, 85% to 95% appear once; the ten largest clones hold 0.95% to 1.5%. Source material: naive CD8+ T cells sorted from blood. The receptors shown here come from a man aged 18 to 29 in good health.

The chain uses TRBV30 and TRBJ2-7; D possibly corresponds to TRBD2 (6 bases). This CDR3 has 13 amino acids. Looked up from germline, CDR1 is GTSNPN and CDR2 is SVGIG (reference sequence). Trimming left V 0 bases short and J 6 bases short, with 12 bases between. In DNA form, the CDR3 reads TGTGCCTGGAGTGTGATTGGGGGGAGCGAGCAGTACTTC. This encodes CAWSVIGGSEQYF.

The rearrangement links TRBV6-6 to TRBJ2-7, with a weak D call TRBD2 (5 bases). This CDR3 comprises 12 residues. Germline V gene data show CDR1 as MNHNY and CDR2 as SVGAGI (reference sequence). Between the trimmed V and J ends, which lost 7 bases and 4 bases, there was a span of 11 bases. This CDR3 reads CASTGLGYEQYF. CDR3 in DNA: TGTGCCAGCACGGGGTTGGGATACGAGCAGTACTTC.

This sequence joins TRBV25-1 and TRBJ2-2; D is ambiguous. V was pared by 6 bases and J by 6 bases, with 11 bases between. The germline gives CDR1 MGHDK, CDR2 SYGVNS. CDR3 length equals 13 residues. The CDR3, as DNA: TGTGCCAGCAGACAGATCCACGCCGGGGAGCTGTTTTTT. It is translated as CASRQIHAGELFF.

The CDR3 loop reads CAGKEGDGAYEQYF. In nucleotides, the CDR3 is TGCGCCGGTAAAGAGGGGGACGGAGCCTACGAGCAGTACTTC. The gene calls are TRBV10-2 and TRBJ2-7; the D gene is possibly TRBD1 (6 bases). V lost 11 bases to trimming and J lost 2 bases, with 19 bases between them. Per the germline V gene, CDR1 is WSHSY and CDR2 is SAAADI. The CDR3 is 14 residues long.

The rearrangement joins TRBV9 to TRBJ1-1, with D tentatively TRBD1 (5 bases). The germline CDR1 and CDR2 sequences are SGDLS and YYNGEE. Trimming took 3 bases from V and 0 from J, leaving 12 bases between them. The CDR3 is made up of 15 amino acids. The CDR3 is CASSEGINMNTEAFF. CDR3 nucleotides: TGTGCCAGCAGCGAGGGGATTAATATGAACACTGAAGCTTTCTTT.

The chain couples TRBV7-8 to TRBJ2-1; TRBD2 aligns across 7 bases. This CDR3 region has 14 residues. The J segment lost 3 bases and the V segment lost 5 bases, leaving 4 bases of the junction unmatched. Looked up from germline, CDR1 is SGHVS and CDR2 is FQNEAQ. CDR3 region: CASSTSGNYNEQFF. CDR3 DNA: TGTGCCAGCAGCACCAGCGGGAACTACAATGAGCAGTTCTTC.

The chain joins TRBV27 to TRBJ2-7, with D maybe TRBD2 (6 bases). Germline-derived CDR1 and CDR2 are MNHEY and SMNVEV (reference sequence). CDR3 length: 15 amino acids. Trimming removed 5 bases at V and 3 bases at J, with 17 bases between. The CDR3, as DNA: TGTGCCAGCAGTCTTATTGCGGGGAGTGTCTACGAGCAGTACTTC. This codes for CASSLIAGSVYEQYF.

This clone was seen just once. The chain recombines TRBV13 with TRBJ2-7; 7 bases align to TRBD1. The CDR3 is made up of 14 amino acids. Germline assignment: CDR1 PRHDT and CDR2 FYEKMQ (reference sequence). V lost 4 bases, J lost 6 bases, and 9 bases stayed unmatched. CDR3: CASSSRGQVAEQYF. DNA for the CDR3: TGTGCCAGCAGCTCCAGAGGACAGGTTGCCGAGCAGTACTTC.

Here the CDR3 reads CASSLAGVLGELFF. The CDR3 DNA sequence: TGTGCCAGCAGCTTAGCCGGGGTACTAGGGGAGCTGTTTTTT. The chain has TRBV11-2 and TRBJ2-2; tentative D call: TRBD2 (5 bases). Germline V CDR1 and CDR2: SGHAT, FQNNGV. V gave up 1 base and J gave up 8 bases, with 11 bases separating them. The CDR3 sequence is 14 residues long. The whole variable domain, remainder taken from reference TRBV11-2 and TRBJ2-2, is EAGVAQSPRYKIIEKRQSVAFWCNPISGHATLYWYQQILGQGPKLLIQFQNNGVVDDSQLPKDRFSAERLKGVDSTLKIQPAKLEDSAVYLCASSLAGVLGELFFGEGSRLTVL.

On this clone itself: Additional DNA sequences in this sample encode the identical CDR3. The genes are TRBV19 and TRBJ1-5; tentatively, D is TRBD1 (5 bases). There are 14 residues in the CDR3. Trimming stripped 3 bases from V and 6 bases from J, with 12 bases between. Germline CDR1 reads LNHDA; CDR2 reads SQIVND (reference sequence). CDR3 bases: TGTGCCAGTAGTATTCGGGACGGGGGTCAGCCCCAGCATTTT. It encodes CASSIRDGGQPQHF.

On this clone: Other DNA sequences in the same sample also yield this CDR3. The CDR3 DNA reads as TGTGCCAGCAGCCGGGGGGAAGCCTACGAGCAGTACTTC. Amino acid sequence: CASSRGEAYEQYF. This rearrangement joins TRBV5-6 to TRBJ2-7; 7 bases map to TRBD2. Losses at the gene ends were 4 bases for V and 2 bases for J; bases not matched to a gene: 3. The CDR3 extends over 13 amino acids. Germline V CDR1 and CDR2: SGHDT, YYEEEE.

The chain couples TRBV19 to TRBJ1-5, with 9 positions matching TRBD1. The length of the CDR3 is 16 residues. Germline CDR1 reads LNHDA; CDR2 reads SQIVND (reference sequence). With 2 bases clipped from V and 5 bases from J, the junction kept 7 bases outside the gene matches. CDR3 bases: TGTGCCAGTAGTATATCTACAGGGGGCGGGGATCAGCCCCAGCATTTT. Its translation: CASSISTGGGDQPQHF. Full variable domain (remainder filled in from reference TRBV19 and TRBJ1-5): DGGITQSPKYLFRKEGQNVTLSCEQNLNHDAMYWYRQDPGQGLRLIYYSQIVNDFQKGDIAEGYSVSREKKESFPLTVTSAQKNPTAFYLCASSISTGGGDQPQHFGDGTRLSIL.

V and J are TRBV7-9 and TRBJ2-7; possibly TRBD1 for D (6 bases). The germline V gene has CDR1 SEHNR and CDR2 FQNEAQ (reference sequence). This CDR3 spans 16 amino acids. V lost 4 bases, J lost 2 bases, and 18 bases lay in between. CDR3 protein: CASSSPGGTGPYEQYF. The CDR3 DNA is TGTGCCAGCAGCTCCCCGGGTGGAACAGGGCCCTACGAGCAGTACTTC.

This sequence joins TRBV2 and TRBJ2-7; D is perhaps TRBD1 or TRBD2 (5 bases each). Germline values: CDR1 SNHLY, CDR2 FYNNEI. Trimming removed 5 bases at V and 6 bases at J, with 14 bases between. This CDR3 spans 13 amino acids. CDR3 sequence reads: CASSPRAGAEQYF. The CDR3 coding sequence is TGTGCCAGCAGTCCACGGGCCGGGGCCGAGCAGTACTTC.

The CDR3 spells CASSESTASGGQETQYF. The CDR3 DNA reads TGCGCCAGCAGTGAGTCGACGGCTAGCGGGGGCCAAGAGACCCAGTACTTC. The V gene is TRBV10-1, the J gene TRBJ2-5; 10 nucleotides match TRBD2. The CDR3 has 17 amino acids. V lost 0 bases, J lost 1 base, and 5 bases stayed unmatched. Germline assignment: CDR1 WNHNN and CDR2 SYGVQD (reference sequence).

The genes are TRBV4-1 and TRBJ1-1; tentative D call: TRBD1 (6 bases). The V end was cut by 0 bases, the J end by 0 bases, with 14 bases between. The CDR3 has 17 amino acids. Germline CDR1 reads MGHRA; CDR2 reads YSYEKL. CDR3: CASSQEAAGVMNTEAFF. CDR3 in DNA: TGCGCCAGCAGCCAAGAGGCGGCAGGGGTGATGAACACTGAAGCTTTCTTT.

This clone was seen just once. This chain uses TRBV2 with TRBJ2-5; unclear D gene. There are 13 residues in the CDR3. Between the trimmed V and J ends, which lost 8 bases and 5 bases, there was a span of 15 bases. CDR1 SNHLY and CDR2 FYNNEI come from the germline V gene. CDR3 protein: CASAASERETQYF. For the CDR3, the DNA is TGTGCCAGCGCGGCCTCGGAGAGGGAGACCCAGTACTTC. The variable domain in full, completed from reference TRBV2 and TRBJ2-5, reads EPEVTQTPSHQVTQMGQEVILRCVPISNHLYFYWYRQILGQKVEFLVSFYNNEISEKSEIFDDQFSVERPDGSNFTLKIRSTKLEDSAMYFCASAASERETQYFGPGTRLLVL.

The V gene is TRBV6-6, the J gene TRBJ2-3; D gene ambiguous. CDR3 length: 14 residues. Germline-derived CDR1 and CDR2 are MNHNY and SVGAGI (reference sequence). Deletions cut 2 bases from V and 2 bases from J, with 8 bases between. Here the CDR3 DNA reads TGTGCCAGCAGTTACGGGCCGGCCACAGATACGCAGTATTTT. It specifies CASSYGPATDTQYF.

This clone has a handful of counts. Other DNA sequences of this sample code for an identical CDR3. CDR3 loop: CASSFGYEQYF. CDR3 in DNA: TGCGCCAGCAGCTTTGGCTACGAGCAGTACTTC. V and J are TRBV5-1 and TRBJ2-7; D not resolved. The CDR3 is made up of 11 amino acids. Germline V gene sequence: CDR1 SGHRS, CDR2 YFSETQ. V was clipped by 2 bases and J by 3 bases, with 3 bases between them.

This chain joins TRBV15 and TRBJ2-3; D unclear. Germline assignment: CDR1 LNHNV and CDR2 YYDKDF (reference sequence). Trimming removed 1 base at V and 5 bases at J, with 7 bases between. This CDR3 is 13 amino acids long. The CDR3 DNA is TGTGCCACCAGCAGAGTGTTCTTAGATACGCAGTATTTT. Its protein is CATSRVFLDTQYF.

The chain employs TRBV7-8 and TRBJ1-2; TRBD1 agrees at 12 bases. V shed 7 bases and J 6 bases; nucleotides not matched to a gene: 9. The CDR3 is 15 amino acids. Germline V gene sequence: CDR1 SGHVS, CDR2 FQNEAQ. The CDR3 loop reads CASTTTGQGADGYTF. The CDR3 DNA follows: TGTGCCAGCACCACCACGGGACAGGGGGCGGATGGCTACACCTTC.

The CDR3 DNA reads as TGTGCCAGCAGCTTAGCCGACATCTCCGCCTACGAGCAGTACTTC. Its translation is CASSLADISAYEQYF. J is TRBJ2-7 and V is TRBV7-9; D not certain. The germline CDR1 and CDR2 sequences are SEHNR and FQNEAQ (reference sequence). CDR3 length: 15 residues. V was cut by 0 bases and J by 2 bases, with 11 bases left in between.

V usage is TRBV7-9 and J usage is TRBJ2-3, with TRBD2 matching over 10 bases. The germline gives CDR1 SEHNR, CDR2 FQNEAQ (reference sequence). V was clipped by 5 bases and J by 4 bases; unmatched bases: 6. The CDR3 extends over 15 amino acids. The CDR3 here is CASSNPGLASDTQYF. CDR3 coding DNA: TGTGCCAGCAGCAACCCGGGACTAGCGTCAGATACGCAGTATTTT.

As concerns this clone: Other DNA variants within this sample encode the same CDR3. The rearrangement joins TRBV4-1 to TRBJ2-7; 9 bases are shared with TRBD1. Per the germline V gene, CDR1 is MGHRA and CDR2 is YSYEKL. The CDR3 totals 15 residues. The J segment lost 2 bases and the V segment lost 3 bases, leaving 5 bases of the junction unmatched. CDR3 sequence (DNA): TGCGCCAGCAGCCATGGGGGACAGGGCCCCTACGAGCAGTACTTC. This gives the protein CASSHGGQGPYEQYF.

This chain connects TRBV19 to TRBJ1-1; D perhaps matches TRBD1 (5 bases). The CDR3 is 17 residues long. CDR1 and CDR2 from the germline V gene are LNHDA and SQIVND (reference sequence). V was cut by 4 bases and J by 0 bases, with 18 bases left in between. CDR3 nucleotide sequence: TGTGCCAGTAGTAAGCCTAGACAGTGGGGCTTGAACACTGAAGCTTTCTTT. Translated: CASSKPRQWGLNTEAFF.

V usage is TRBV4-1 and J usage is TRBJ1-1; D gene uncertain. CDR3 length: 14 amino acids. V was shortened by 5 bases and J by 4 bases, with 14 bases between the two germline ends. CDR1 and CDR2 from the germline V gene are MGHRA and YSYEKL. DNA of the CDR3: TGCGCCAGCAGCGCCGGGCCGCGCGTCACTGAAGCTTTCTTT. As protein: CASSAGPRVTEAFF.

V and J are TRBV7-6 and TRBJ2-7; 8 bases map to TRBD1. The germline V gene encodes CDR1 SGHVS and CDR2 FNYEAQ. The CDR3 sequence is 13 residues long. V dropped 5 bases and J dropped 4; count of bases not matched to a gene: 4. CDR3 nucleotides: TGTGCCAGCAGCCACGGACAGGGTTACGAGCAGTACTTC. Residues: CASSHGQGYEQYF. The whole variable domain, remainder taken from reference TRBV7-6 and TRBJ2-7, is GAGVSQSPRYKVTKRGQDVALRCDPISGHVSLYWYRQALGQGPEFLTYFNYEAQQDKSGLPNDRFSAERPEGSISTLTIQRTEQRDSAMYRCASSHGQGYEQYFGPGTRLTVT.